The rows below give T cell receptor beta chains drawn from one sample of a study of response to subunit inactivated influenza vaccine. TCRdb redid the calling of the RT-PCR reads with MiXCR, one entry per CDR3 protein. The sample contains 550,000 to 800,000 distinct CDR3 sequences, 14% of which appear only once. Sequencing was performed on PBMCs from blood, taken less than 15 days before vaccination. Receptors originate from a man between 50 and 59 years old who received an inactivated influenza vaccine. Each CDR3 is given with its conserved first and last residue. The D gene is left open where the match is weak. Some rows have no size entry. The others give once, few or many, or a class for an expanded clone.

>NA|TRBJ1-2|TRBV4-2|NA
TGTGCCAGCAGCCAAGAATGGGGGGCCAGCTATGGCTACACCTTC
CASSQEWGASYGYTF
>TRBD1|TRBJ1-5|TRBV24-1|NA
TGTGCCACCAGTGACCGGACAGGGTCTCAGCCCCAGCATTTT
CATSDRTGSQPQHF
>TRBD2|TRBJ2-1|TRBV20-1|NA
TGCAGTGCTCCTCACCCTAGCGGGGGGCCCCAGGAGCAGTTCTTC
CSAPHPSGGPQEQFF
>NA|TRBJ1-4|TRBV6-5|NA
TGTGCCAGCAGTTCGACAATGACTAATGAAAAACTGTTTTTT
CASSSTMTNEKLFF
>NA|TRBJ2-1|TRBV24-1|NA
TGTGCCACCAGTCTAGACGCGGCTTTAGGATACAATGAGCAGTTCTTC
CATSLDAALGYNEQFF
>TRBD1|TRBJ1-4|TRBV5-1|few
TGCGCCAGCAAAAAGGGGGCAACGGTTCGTGAAAAACTGTTTTTT
CASKKGATVREKLFF
>NA|TRBJ1-3|TRBV13|many
TGTGCCAGCAGCTTCGGGGGAAGCTCTGGAAACACCATATATTTT
CASSFGGSSGNTIYF
>NA|TRBJ1-1|TRBV29-1|few
TGCAGCGTTGATCCTTCAGGGAGGGACACTGAAGCTTTCTTT
CSVDPSGRDTEAFF
>NA|TRBJ1-5|TRBV4-2|NA
TGTGCCAGCAGCCAAGATGGAGGGTACAATCAGCCCCAGCATTTT
CASSQDGGYNQPQHF
>TRBD1|TRBJ2-1|TRBV6-2/TRBV6-3|few
TGTGCCAGCAGCAGACAGGGGCCCCCCTCCTACAATGAGCAGTTCTTC
CASSRQGPPSYNEQFF
>TRBD1|TRBJ2-5|TRBV14|NA
TGTGCCAGCAGCCAAGCGACAGGGGGTTTTGAGACCCAGTACTTC
CASSQATGGFETQYF
>TRBD2|TRBJ2-1|TRBV5-1|few
TGCGCCAGCAGCTCCTGGACTAGCCCCCGGGATGAGCAGTTCTTC
CASSSWTSPRDEQFF
>NA|TRBJ2-1|TRBV10-3|few
TGTGCCATCAGTGAGTCGTCCGCAGACAATGAGCAGTTCTTC
CAISESSADNEQFF
>TRBD1|TRBJ2-7|TRBV5-1|NA
TGCGCCAGCAGCAAGACAGGGTCCGGATACGAGCAGTACTTC
CASSKTGSGYEQYF
>TRBD1|TRBJ1-4|TRBV6-5|NA
TGTGCCAGCAGTCACAGACAGGGGAATTATAATGAAAAACTGTTTTTT
CASSHRQGNYNEKLFF
>TRBD2|TRBJ2-7|TRBV18|NA
TGTGCCAGCTCACCAGCGGGAGGATCCTACGAGCAGTACTTC
CASSPAGGSYEQYF
>NA|TRBJ2-5|TRBV4-1|NA
TGCGCCAGCAGCCAAGATCTTTCGGGGTCGTGGGAGACCCAGTACTTC
CASSQDLSGSWETQYF
>TRBD2|TRBJ2-3|TRBV4-2|NA
TGTGCCAGCAGCCAAGATCAGTCGGGGAGGGGAATCACAGATACGCAGTATTTT
CASSQDQSGRGITDTQYF
>TRBD1|TRBJ2-7|TRBV7-2|NA
TGTGCCATCAGCAGGGGACAGATCCAGTACTTC
CAISRGQIQYF
>NA|TRBJ2-7|TRBV7-2|few
TGTGCCAGCAGCTTTATCGGTGATTCCTACGAGCAGTACTTC
CASSFIGDSYEQYF
>NA|TRBJ2-1|TRBV6-1|few
TGTGCCACCAGGCAGGAGGGGGCTGTTAATGAGCAGTTCTTC
CATRQEGAVNEQFF
>TRBD1|TRBJ1-6|TRBV5-1|NA
TGCGCCAGCAGACAGGGGAATTCACCCCTCCACTTT
CASRQGNSPLHF
>NA|TRBJ1-3|TRBV10-3|few
TGTGCCATCAGTGAGCTAGGACTTTTGGTGGACACCATATATTTT
CAISELGLLVDTIYF
>NA|TRBJ1-2|TRBV15|NA
TGTGCCACCAGCATGTCCGGGACTTCCTATGGCTACACCTTC
CATSMSGTSYGYTF
>TRBD2|TRBJ2-1|TRBV20-1|many
TGCAGTGCTAGAGATGTCGGCGGGGGGGCCAATGAGCAGTTCTTC
CSARDVGGGANEQFF
>NA|TRBJ2-3|TRBV10-3|NA
TGTGCCATCAGTTTCATGGCAGATACGCAGTATTTT
CAISFMADTQYF
>TRBD1|TRBJ1-3|TRBV4-2|many
TGTGCCAGCAGCCGGGACAGGGTCAACTCTGGAAACACCATATATTTT
CASSRDRVNSGNTIYF
>NA|TRBJ2-5|TRBV11-2|many
TGTGCCAGCAGCTTAGGGGGCAGTTTGGAGACCCAGTACTTC
CASSLGGSLETQYF
>NA|TRBJ1-4|TRBV4-1|few
TGCGCCAGCAGCCAACAGGGACTGAGGGGGGAAAAACTGTTTTTT
CASSQQGLRGEKLFF
>TRBD1|TRBJ2-2|TRBV5-1|NA
TGCGCCAGCAGCTTGGTGCAGGGGGCAAGGGACACCGGGGAGCTGTTTTTT
CASSLVQGARDTGELFF
>NA|TRBJ2-7|TRBV25-1|few
TGTGCCAGCAGTAAACCAGGGCCCGCCTACGAGCAGTACTTC
CASSKPGPAYEQYF
>NA|TRBJ2-3|TRBV28|NA
TGTGCCAGCAGTCGGGCAGCCGGGGTGATCACAGATACGCAGTATTTT
CASSRAAGVITDTQYF
>TRBD2|TRBJ2-4|TRBV5-1|NA
TGCGCCAGCAGCTTGGGGGTGAAACTAGCGGGAGCCAAAAACATTCAGTACTTC
CASSLGVKLAGAKNIQYF
>NA|TRBJ2-1|TRBV7-9|many
TGTGCCAGCAGCTTAGCGGTCAGGGTCTACAATGAGCAGTTCTTC
CASSLAVRVYNEQFF
>TRBD1|TRBJ2-6|TRBV10-3|NA
TGTGCCATCAGTCCCGTGGGGACAGGTCCCCGGGCTCCCAACTCTGGGGCCAACGTCCTGACTTTC
CAISPVGTGPRAPNSGANVLTF
>TRBD1|TRBJ2-5|TRBV5-1|few
TGCGCCAGCACCCTTCGGACAGGGAATATCGAGACCCAGTACTTC
CASTLRTGNIETQYF
>NA|TRBJ1-1|TRBV5-1|few
TGCGCCAGCAGCGGTGGGGCTTTCCTGGGGAACACTGAAGCTTTCTTT
CASSGGAFLGNTEAFF
>NA|TRBJ2-5|TRBV7-2|NA
TGTGCCAGCAGCTACCTGACTAGTTTCGAGACCCAGTACTTC
CASSYLTSFETQYF
>NA|TRBJ2-5|TRBV18|NA
TGTGCCAGCTCACCACGGTGGGATTGGGGAGAGACCCAGTACTTC
CASSPRWDWGETQYF
>TRBD2|TRBJ2-3|TRBV5-1|many
TGCGCCAGCAGCTTTTCCAGTAGACGGGGGGGCGGCCAAAACACAGATACGCAGTATTTT
CASSFSSRRGGGQNTDTQYF
>NA|TRBJ1-3|TRBV21-1|many
TGTGCCAGCAGCAACGGACAGGAGAGCTCTGGAAACACCATATATTTT
CASSNGQESSGNTIYF
>NA|TRBJ2-7|TRBV5-1|NA
TGCGCCAGCAGCCCCATTTTCGACGCCTTGAATGCCTACGAGCAGTACTTC
CASSPIFDALNAYEQYF
>NA|TRBJ1-4|TRBV4-1|NA
TGCGCCAGCAGCCTGGACAATCGGGTTAATGAAAAACTGTTTTTT
CASSLDNRVNEKLFF
>TRBD2|TRBJ2-1|TRBV6-5|NA
TGTGCCAGCAGTCTACCCTCCCCGGGACTAGCCTACAATGAGCAGTTCTTC
CASSLPSPGLAYNEQFF